These 29 T cell receptor beta chains were all obtained from the same sample, sequenced in a study of blood T cells in healthy people across ages. Primers used in a second PCR of roughly 7 to 11 cycles were a sample-barcoded 5' primer and a J-beta primer mix. TCRdb used MiXCR to reprocess the 5' RACE reads, holding one entry per CDR3 protein. The sample has fewer than 2,000,000 distinct CDR3 sequences; approximately 39% are singletons. The sequenced material came from blood. All receptors derive from a human donor in good health.

V usage is TRBV10-3 and J usage is TRBJ1-2, with TRBD1 as a possible D gene (6 bases). V gave up 3 bases and J gave up 4 bases, with 12 bases separating them. This CDR3 is 14 amino acids long. Germline values: CDR1 ENHRY, CDR2 SYGVKD. CDR3 residues: CAISDPGQLYGYTF. The CDR3 DNA sequence: TGTGCCATCAGTGATCCCGGACAGCTCTATGGCTACACCTTC.

This chain links TRBV20-1 with TRBJ2-5; D gene uncertain. Matching the DNA end better, TRBJ2-7 makes the J call doubtful. Germline V gives CDR1 DFQATT, CDR2 SNEGSKA (reference sequence). This CDR3 contains 14 residues. CDR3 protein: CSARDLGRTYEQYF. The CDR3 DNA sequence: TGCAGTGCTAGAGACTTAGGAAGGACCTACGAGCAGTACTTC.

For this clonotype: The junction and the germline gene differ at one end; a read error may be behind it. The chain is built from TRBV20-1 and TRBJ2-7; no clear D gene. Per germline, CDR1 DFQATT and CDR2 SNEGSKA (reference sequence). CDR3 size: 13 residues. The CDR3 loop is CGAIEGNSHEQYF. CDR3 nucleotide sequence: TGCGGTGCTATTGAAGGTAACAGCCACGAGCAGTACTTC.

To note about this clonotype: Sequence at one end of the junction differs from germline and may be a read error. The gene calls are TRBV4-1 and TRBJ2-3; 8 nucleotides line up with TRBD2. The CDR3 loop spans 15 amino acids. The germline CDR1 and CDR2 sequences are MGHRA and YSYEKL. The CDR3 DNA reads as TGTGCCAGCAGGCGGGGGGAGCGGAGCACAGATACGCAGTATTTT. Residues: CASRRGERSTDTQYF.

This clonotype was counted a few times. Written as DNA, the CDR3 is TGTGCCAGCACGGGGTTTAGCTCCTACAATGAGCAGTTCTTC. Translated, it gives CASTGFSSYNEQFF. The chain combines TRBV2 with TRBJ2-1, with a tentative D call TRBD2 (5 bases). The CDR3 covers 14 residues. The germline CDR1 and CDR2 sequences are SNHLY and FYNNEI. Trimming pared 7 bases from V and 0 bases from J, leaving 10 bases between.

This clonotype was counted only a few times. The genes are TRBV20-1 and TRBJ2-5, with 7 bases matching TRBD2. CDR1 and CDR2 from the germline V gene are DFQATT and SNEGSKA (reference sequence). The CDR3 covers 14 residues. The V segment lost 0 bases and the J segment 4 bases; nucleotides outside the gene matches: 5. The CDR3 DNA sequence: TGCAGTGCTAGAGATCGGACTAGGGGAGAGACCCAGTACTTC. Translated: CSARDRTRGETQYF.

A few counts support this clonotype. The V gene is TRBV20-1, the J gene TRBJ2-4; no clear D gene. The germline V gene encodes CDR1 DFQATT and CDR2 SNEGSKA (reference sequence). V lost 0 bases, J lost 4 bases, and 7 bases lay in between. The CDR3 has 13 amino acids. As DNA, the CDR3 is TGCAGTGCTAGAGATAAAGGAAAAAACATTCAGTACTTC. Amino acid sequence: CSARDKGKNIQYF.

J is TRBJ2-7 and V is TRBV6-2 or TRBV6-3; D gene unclear. Trimming removed 5 bases from V and 0 bases from J, with 11 bases in between. The CDR3 spans 14 residues. The germline V gene has CDR1 MNHEY and CDR2 SVGEGT. CDR3 bases: TGTGCCAGCAGTCGCATCCAGGACTCCTACGAGCAGTACTTC. Protein product: CASSRIQDSYEQYF.

The chain combines TRBV15 with TRBJ1-2; 10 bases line up with TRBD1. The CDR3 totals 15 residues. Germline loops: CDR1 LNHNV, CDR2 YYDKDF (reference sequence). J was trimmed by 0 bases and V by 9 bases; bases with no gene match: 7. CDR3 sequence reads: CATRGGTGANYGYTF. In DNA form, the CDR3 reads TGTGCCACGAGAGGAGGGACAGGGGCTAACTATGGCTACACCTTC.

The V and J genes are TRBV6-2 or TRBV6-3 and TRBJ2-1; TRBD2 matches at 11 bases. The germline gives CDR1 MNHEY, CDR2 SVGEGT. This CDR3 comprises 15 residues. Trimming took 5 bases from V and 10 from J; bases not matched to a gene: 10. CDR3 in amino acids: CASSQGLAVIREQFF. In DNA form, the CDR3 reads TGTGCCAGCAGTCAGGGACTAGCGGTAATTAGAGAGCAGTTCTTC.

This clonotype has more than one count but fewer than ten. The chain carries TRBV5-1 and TRBJ1-2; perhaps TRBD1 as D (5 bases). Per germline, CDR1 SGHRS and CDR2 YFSETQ. This CDR3 has 14 residues. Trimming left V 1 base short and J 5 bases short, with 12 bases between. The CDR3 protein is CASSLRSRDYGYTF. Written as DNA, the CDR3 is TGCGCCAGCAGCTTGCGGAGCAGGGATTATGGCTACACCTTC. The variable domain in full, completed from reference TRBV5-1 and TRBJ1-2, reads KAGVTQTPRYLIKTRGQQVTLSCSPISGHRSVSWYQQTPGQGLQFLFEYFSETQRNKGNFPGRFSGRQFSNSRSEMNVSTLELGDSALYLCASSLRSRDYGYTFGSGTRLTVV.

V usage is TRBV20-1 and J usage is TRBJ1-5; no clear D. This CDR3 is 13 amino acids long. Germline V gene lookup returns CDR1 DFQATT and CDR2 SNEGSKA (reference sequence). The ends were cut back, 3 bases at V and 7 bases at J, with 13 bases in the middle. CDR3 protein: CSARTETDQPQHF. In DNA form, the CDR3 reads TGCAGTGCTAGGACGGAAACTGACCAGCCCCAGCATTTT.

This clonotype was recorded at least ten times. The rearrangement joins TRBV29-1 to TRBJ2-4; D is tentatively TRBD1 or TRBD2 (6 bases each). Germline V gives CDR1 SQVTM, CDR2 ANQGSEA. Trimming removed 4 bases at V and 4 bases at J, with 14 bases between. The CDR3 contains 14 residues. CDR3 region: CSVVGGGLKNIQYF. The CDR3 coding sequence is TGCAGCGTTGTAGGAGGGGGACTGAAAAACATTCAGTACTTC.

V is TRBV20-1 and J is TRBJ1-4; D not resolved. The length of the CDR3 is 12 residues. Germline lookup yields CDR1 DFQATT and CDR2 SNEGSKA (reference sequence). The V and J ends lost 1 base and 10 bases respectively, with 10 bases between them. The CDR3 region has the DNA TGCAGTGCTAGAGTAGGAAACATAAAACTGTTTTTT. Translating it yields CSARVGNIKLFF.

This sequence joins TRBV20-1 and TRBJ2-1; D is ambiguous. CDR3 length: 14 amino acids. Per germline, CDR1 DFQATT and CDR2 SNEGSKA (reference sequence). V was trimmed by 5 bases and J by 0 bases, leaving 11 bases between them. The CDR3 is CSALWSSSYNEQFF. The CDR3 DNA is TGCAGTGCTCTTTGGTCAAGCTCCTACAATGAGCAGTTCTTC.

This clonotype occurred a few times. DNA of the CDR3: TGTGCCAGTAGTATATCTCTATCCTACGAGCAGTACTTC. Amino acids: CASSISLSYEQYF. This chain links TRBV19 with TRBJ2-7; D call uncertain. CDR3 length equals 13 residues. CDR1 is LNHDA, CDR2 SQIVND, per germline (reference sequence). V was pared by 2 bases and J by 1 base, with 6 bases between.

The chain joins TRBV3-1 to TRBJ1-2, with 8 bases lining up with TRBD1. The CDR3 contains 16 residues. The V gene's germline CDR1 is LGHDT and CDR2 YNNKEL (reference sequence). The trim removed 3 bases at V and 10 bases at J, leaving 16 bases unmatched. The CDR3 reads CASSQVGQGRGGDYTF. The DNA of the CDR3 is TGTGCCAGCAGCCAGGTAGGACAGGGAAGAGGTGGAGACTACACCTTC.

In nucleotides, the CDR3 is TGTGCCAGCAGTCCGACAGCTACTGGAAACACCATATATTTT. Translation: CASSPTATGNTIYF. This rearrangement joins TRBV3-1 to TRBJ1-3; D is perhaps TRBD1 (5 bases). V lost 6 bases and J 2 bases, leaving 11 bases between the germline ends. The CDR3 runs to 14 residues. Per the germline V gene, CDR1 is LGHDT and CDR2 is YNNKEL (reference sequence).

The chain employs TRBV12-3 or TRBV12-4 and TRBJ2-3; 7 nucleotides align to TRBD1. J lost 1 base, V lost 3 bases, and 10 bases had no gene match. The CDR3 has 17 amino acids. The CDR3 reads CASSFDRALRGTDTQYF. In DNA form, the CDR3 reads TGTGCCAGCAGTTTTGACAGGGCGCTTCGGGGCACAGATACGCAGTATTTT.

CDR3 protein: CASSLRGRGLYGYTF. Written as DNA, the CDR3 is TGTGCCAGCAGCTTGCGGGGGCGCGGCCTCTATGGCTACACCTTC. The V call is TRBV7-2, the J call TRBJ1-2; D is possibly TRBD1 (6 bases). There are 15 residues in the CDR3. V gave up 3 bases and J gave up 4 bases, with 15 bases separating them. Per the germline V gene, CDR1 is SGHTA and CDR2 is FQGNSA. Drawing the rest from reference TRBV7-2 and TRBJ1-2, the complete variable domain is GAGVSQSPSNKVTEKGKDVELRCDPISGHTALYWYRQSLGQGLEFLIYFQGNSAPDKSGLPSDRFSAERTGGSVSTLTIQRTQQEDSAVYLCASSLRGRGLYGYTFGSGTRLTVV.

The chain employs TRBV9 and TRBJ1-1; 8 nucleotides align to TRBD1. The ends lost 0 bases at V and 1 base at J; junction bases unmatched: 8. This CDR3 region has 17 residues. Germline V CDR1 and CDR2: SGDLS, YYNGEE. The DNA for the CDR3 is TGTGCCAGCAGCGTAGGTCAGGGGGCAATATCGAACACTGAAGCTTTCTTT. As protein: CASSVGQGAISNTEAFF.

The chain links TRBV9 to TRBJ1-3; no clear D gene. CDR3 size: 12 residues. V shed 3 bases and J shed 10 bases, with 11 bases lying between them. CDR1 and CDR2 from the germline V gene are SGDLS and YYNGEE. CDR3 bases: TGTGCCAGCAGCGACGGATCAAGGACCATATATTTT. This sequence encodes CASSDGSRTIYF.

Concerning this clonotype itself: In this CDR3 the conserved last residue, phenylalanine or tryptophan, is missing, so a read error is likely. The rearrangement uses TRBV29-1 and TRBJ2-5; 7 positions match TRBD1. The CDR3 has 13 amino acids. Trimming took 8 bases from V and 1 from J; bases not matched to a gene: 7. In germline, CDR1 is SQVTM, CDR2 ANQGSEA. In DNA form, the CDR3 reads TGCAGCACCTCACAGGGGATCCAAGAGACCCAGTACGTC. Its translation: CSTSQGIQETQYV.

This clonotype has only a few counts. The chain links TRBV7-2 to TRBJ1-2, with D perhaps TRBD1 (6 bases). CDR1 SGHTA and CDR2 FQGNSA come from the germline V gene. The CDR3 consists of 16 residues. Trimming shortened V by 1 base and J by 0 bases, and 12 bases separated the two germline ends. CDR3 DNA: TGTGCCAGCAGCTTAGTAACAGGGCCTTCTAACTATGGCTACACCTTC. This translates into CASSLVTGPSNYGYTF.

A few counts support this clonotype. V usage is TRBV6-2 or TRBV6-3 and J usage is TRBJ2-3, with D perhaps given as TRBD1 or TRBD2 (5 bases each). This CDR3 spans 16 amino acids. Germline-derived CDR1 and CDR2 are MNHEY and SVGEGT. V was trimmed by 4 bases and J by 2 bases, leaving 16 bases between them. The CDR3 loop is CASSSTGRTITDTQYF. In DNA, the CDR3 is TGTGCCAGCAGTTCTACGGGGCGTACAATCACAGATACGCAGTATTTT.

The chain joins TRBV20-1 to TRBJ1-6; 7 bases match TRBD1. V shed 6 bases and J 7 bases; nucleotides not matched to a gene: 15. CDR3 length: 16 residues. From germline, CDR1 is DFQATT and CDR2 SNEGSKA (reference sequence). CDR3 coding DNA: TGCAGTGCCGTTCTAGAGACCGGGACAGAAAATTCACCCCTCCACTTT. This gives the protein CSAVLETGTENSPLHF.

V is TRBV7-6 and J is TRBJ2-5, with 15 bases fitting TRBD2. Per germline, CDR1 SGHVS and CDR2 FNYEAQ. With 5 bases clipped from V and 3 bases from J, the junction kept 7 bases outside the gene matches. CDR3 length: 17 amino acids. In DNA, the CDR3 is TGTGCCAGCAGCCTCCGGACTAGCGGGGGGGCCGAAGAGACCCAGTACTTC. It codes for CASSLRTSGGAEETQYF.

The chain couples TRBV12-3 or TRBV12-4 to TRBJ1-1; weak D call: TRBD1 (6 bases). CDR3 size: 16 residues. Between the trimmed V and J ends, which lost 3 bases and 6 bases, there was a span of 20 bases. The CDR3 protein is CASSFYTGGESAEAFF. In nucleotides, the CDR3 is TGTGCCAGCAGTTTTTATACGGGGGGCGAGAGCGCTGAAGCTTTCTTT.

This clonotype showed up just a few times. The rearrangement links TRBV7-3 to TRBJ2-5, with a possible D match to TRBD2 (5 bases). CDR3 length: 14 residues. Trimming cost V 2 bases and J 3 bases, with 10 bases left between them. CDR1 and CDR2 from the germline V gene are SGHTA and FQGTGA. DNA for the CDR3: TGTGCCAGCAGCTTATCGGGGAGCAAAGAGACCCAGTACTTC. Residues: CASSLSGSKETQYF.